This T cell receptor beta chain was captured by sequencing in a study of cytomegalovirus exposure and HLA in healthy donors. Trimming removed 5 bases from V and 7 bases from J, with 5 bases in between. In germline, CDR1 is LNHDA, CDR2 SQIVND (reference sequence). The CDR3 is 11 amino acids. Amplification used 60 Vbeta primers and 13 Jbeta primers. Assay: immunoSEQ multiplex PCR; the TCRdb copy retains only in-frame clones and omits some. Of some 77,000 clones in the sample, about 80% were seen once. In its sample, this clone was seen once. The sequence was collected from a woman aged 50 to 65 in good health and CMV-seropositive. Sequenced sample: PBMCs. This rearrangement joins TRBV19 to TRBJ1-4; D not certain. The CDR3 DNA is TGTGCCAGTAGTTGGAGTGAAAAACTGTTTTTT. As protein: CASSWSEKLFF.